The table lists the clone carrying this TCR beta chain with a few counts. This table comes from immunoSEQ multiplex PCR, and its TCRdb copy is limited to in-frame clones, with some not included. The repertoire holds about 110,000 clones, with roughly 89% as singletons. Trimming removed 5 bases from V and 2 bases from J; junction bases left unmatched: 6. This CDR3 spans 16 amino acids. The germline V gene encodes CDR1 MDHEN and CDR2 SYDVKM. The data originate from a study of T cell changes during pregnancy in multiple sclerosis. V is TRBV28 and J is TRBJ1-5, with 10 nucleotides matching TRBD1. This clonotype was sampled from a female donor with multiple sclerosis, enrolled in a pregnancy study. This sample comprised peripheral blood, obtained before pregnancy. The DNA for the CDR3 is TGTGCCAGCAGTCCGACAGGGGGCAAAGGCAATCAGCCCCAGCATTTT. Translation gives CASSPTGGKGNQPQHF.